Each of the 12 T cell receptor beta chains below was sequenced from the same sample in a study of cytomegalovirus exposure and HLA in healthy donors. It was with 60 Vbeta and 13 Jbeta primers that the PCR ran. Method: immunoSEQ multiplex PCR; TCRdb's copy keeps in-frame clones and lacks some. The sample yields about 97,000 clones, roughly four fifths seen once. Specimen: PBMCs. The source of these receptors is a man in his forties in good health and CMV-seronegative.

The V gene is TRBV9, the J gene TRBJ1-3; D not resolved. Germline V gives CDR1 SGDLS, CDR2 YYNGEE. The V end was cut by 3 bases, the J end by 0 bases, with 7 bases between. The CDR3 covers 14 residues. DNA of the CDR3: TGTGCCAGCAGCGCATACATCTCTGGAAACACCATATATTTT. Protein sequence: CASSAYISGNTIYF. The full variable domain, with the rest looked up from reference TRBV9 and TRBJ1-3, is DSGVTQTPKHLITATGQRVTLRCSPRSGDLSVYWYQQSLDQGLQFLIQYYNGEERAKGNILERFSAQQFPDLHSELNLSSLELGDSALYFCASSAYISGNTIYFGEGSWLTVV.

V is TRBV2 and J is TRBJ2-5; D not resolved. Germline V gene sequence: CDR1 SNHLY, CDR2 FYNNEI. V dropped 4 bases and J dropped 4 bases, with 16 bases sitting between them. The CDR3 consists of 15 residues. The CDR3 loop reads CASSVILSSSETQYF. CDR3 in DNA: TGTGCCAGCAGTGTAATACTCTCAAGTTCAGAGACCCAGTACTTC.

This clone was found once. In nucleotides, the CDR3 is TGTGCCAGCGGCAAAAGGGCTAGCGGGCTTTACAATGAGCAGTTCTTC. Amino acid sequence: CASGKRASGLYNEQFF. V and J are TRBV7-2 and TRBJ2-1; 8 bases match TRBD2. CDR1 SGHTA and CDR2 FQGNSA come from the germline V gene. J was trimmed by 4 bases and V by 8 bases; bases with no gene match: 13. CDR3 length: 16 residues.

This chain joins TRBV5-6 and TRBJ2-3; D unresolved. The CDR3 extends over 13 amino acids. The V end lost 4 bases, the J end lost 0 bases, and 6 bases lay between the germline ends. Germline V gene lookup returns CDR1 SGHDT and CDR2 YYEEEE. CDR3 bases: TGTGCCAGCAGCACGAGTAGCACAGATACGCAGTATTTT. This sequence encodes CASSTSSTDTQYF.

V gene TRBV7-8 combines with J gene TRBJ1-2; 9 bases align to TRBD1. Germline CDR1 SGHVS, CDR2 FQNEAQ. This CDR3 has 16 amino acids. Trimming took 5 bases from V and 0 from J; bases not matched to a gene: 7. CDR3 sequence: CASSRWDRASNYGYTF. CDR3 sequence (DNA): TGTGCCAGCAGCCGCTGGGACAGGGCTTCTAACTATGGCTACACCTTC.

V gene TRBV29-1 combines with J gene TRBJ1-4; maybe TRBD1 (6 bases). V was trimmed by 7 bases and J by 7 bases, leaving 16 bases between them. Germline lookup yields CDR1 SQVTM and CDR2 ANQGSEA. This CDR3 spans 13 amino acids. This chain's CDR3 is CSANRAVGEKLFF. CDR3 coding DNA: TGCAGCGCTAACAGGGCCGTAGGTGAAAAACTGTTTTTT.

This chain connects TRBV5-6 to TRBJ2-3; TRBD2 might be the D (6 bases). V lost 0 bases and J 4 bases, leaving 9 bases between the germline ends. CDR1 and CDR2 (germline): SGHDT, YYEEEE. CDR3 length: 14 amino acids. CDR3 coding DNA: TGTGCCAGCAGCTTGGTGCGGGGCCCAGATACGCAGTATTTT. Its protein is CASSLVRGPDTQYF.

This clone has a handful of counts. The rearrangement joins TRBV11-2 to TRBJ1-1; 8 bases are shared with TRBD1. The V gene's germline CDR1 is SGHAT and CDR2 FQNNGV. The ends lost 5 bases at V and 3 bases at J; junction bases unmatched: 8. This CDR3 spans 15 amino acids. CDR3 in DNA: TGTGCCAGCAGCACTGGACAGGGAGGGTACACTGAAGCTTTCTTT. This codes for CASSTGQGGYTEAFF.

This clone was detected only once. The chain combines TRBV7-9 with TRBJ1-6, with 9 positions matching TRBD1. The germline V gene has CDR1 SEHNR and CDR2 FQNEAQ (reference sequence). The J segment lost 10 bases and the V segment lost 2 bases, leaving 6 bases of the junction unmatched. The CDR3 consists of 15 residues. The chain's CDR3 is CASSLTGTGRSPLHF. The CDR3 DNA is TGTGCCAGCAGCTTAACTGGGACAGGGCGATCACCCCTCCACTTT.

The chain combines TRBV2 with TRBJ2-7, with TRBD2 as a possible D gene (6 bases). The CDR3 is 12 amino acids. The V and J ends lost 9 bases and 2 bases respectively, with 11 bases between them. Per germline, CDR1 SNHLY and CDR2 FYNNEI. The CDR3 region has the DNA TGTGCCAGTGGCGGGGATCCCTACGAGCAGTACTTC. Protein product: CASGGDPYEQYF.

This clone was recorded only once. The genes are TRBV5-1 and TRBJ1-2; D ambiguous. Germline assignment: CDR1 SGHRS and CDR2 YFSETQ. This CDR3 is 13 amino acids long. V gave up 3 bases and J gave up 6 bases, with 12 bases separating them. The CDR3 nucleotides are TGCGCCAGCAGCTCTGGGGAGCCGGATGGCTACACCTTC. Encoded protein: CASSSGEPDGYTF.

This chain connects TRBV10-3 to TRBJ1-1; D gene uncertain. Trimming removed 2 bases at V and 3 bases at J, with 16 bases between. Germline CDR1 ENHRY, CDR2 SYGVKD. The length of the CDR3 is 16 residues. This CDR3 is CAISENKGGRDTEAFF. DNA of the CDR3: TGTGCCATCAGTGAGAACAAAGGAGGTCGGGACACTGAAGCTTTCTTT.